Described below is a single T cell receptor (beta chain) sequence and its context. Its antigen is still unknown. This sample is drawn from a study of OX40 agonist ivuxolimab in advanced cancers. The CDR3 runs 11 residues. Per germline, CDR1 WSHSY and CDR2 SAAADI. Trimming cost V 8 bases and J 1 base, with 5 bases left between them. Study findings and constraints: Both blood CD4+ and CD8+ T cells showed clonal growth by week 6 at 0.1 to 3.0 mg/kg. In the 0.1-3.0 mg/kg groups, partial responders showed among the lowest expansion.

TCRdb's copy holds only in-frame clones and misses some; the assay was immunoSEQ multiplex PCR. The repertoire holds tens of thousands of clones, around 73% seen once, with roughly 13% in the top ten. The sample in question was CD4+ or CD8+ T cells sorted from blood, obtained in a trial of the OX40 agonist ivuxolimab. The rearrangement links TRBV10-2 to TRBJ1-1, with no clear D. This clonotype originated in an adult with an advanced solid tumor such as melanoma, head and neck, liver or kidney cancer. The DNA for the CDR3 is TGCGCCAGCGGGTGGAACACTGAAGCTTTCTTT. It specifies CASGWNTEAFF.